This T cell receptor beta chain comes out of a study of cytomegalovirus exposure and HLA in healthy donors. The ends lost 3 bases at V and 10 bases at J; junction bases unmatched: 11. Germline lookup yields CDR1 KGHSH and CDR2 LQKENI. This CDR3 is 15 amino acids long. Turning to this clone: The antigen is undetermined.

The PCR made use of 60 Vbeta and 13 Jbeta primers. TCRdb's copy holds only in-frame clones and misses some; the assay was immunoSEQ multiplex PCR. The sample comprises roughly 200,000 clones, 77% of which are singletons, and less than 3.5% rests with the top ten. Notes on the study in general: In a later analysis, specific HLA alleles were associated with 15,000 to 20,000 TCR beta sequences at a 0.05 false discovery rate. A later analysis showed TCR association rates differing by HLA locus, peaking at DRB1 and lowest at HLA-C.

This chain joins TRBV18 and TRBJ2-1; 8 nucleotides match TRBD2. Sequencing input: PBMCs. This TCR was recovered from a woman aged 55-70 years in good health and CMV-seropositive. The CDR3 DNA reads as TGTGCCAGCTCACCCCCCAATAGCGGGGACTGGGAGCAGTTCTTC. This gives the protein CASSPPNSGDWEQFF.